This entry lists 28 T cell receptor beta chains sequenced from one sample in a study of breast tumors, draining lymph nodes, adjacent tissues. Using its own MiXCR run on the multiplex PCR reads, TCRdb lists one record per CDR3 protein. Of about 100,000 distinct CDR3 sequences in the sample, roughly 20% were seen once. Breast cancer patients provided tissue from their axillary draining lymph nodes. Sequencing was performed on axillary lymph node tissue. Receptors originate from a female donor with breast cancer. Some clones in this sample may be carry-over from other donors' samples.

This clonotype came up many times. The V and J genes are TRBV2 and TRBJ1-2, with D perhaps TRBD1 (5 bases). This CDR3 has 13 residues. V lost 7 bases to trimming and J lost 2 bases, with 11 bases between them. CDR1 SNHLY and CDR2 FYNNEI come from the germline V gene. The CDR3 loop reads CASIGTGNYGYTF. CDR3 DNA sequence: TGTGCCAGCATAGGGACGGGAAACTATGGCTACACCTTC.

This clonotype was seen ten or more times. The V gene is TRBV24-1, the J gene TRBJ2-5, with D perhaps matching TRBD2 (5 bases). V was cut by 2 bases and J by 4 bases, with 7 bases left in between. Germline V gene lookup returns CDR1 KGHDR and CDR2 SFDVKD. The CDR3 spans 13 residues. In DNA form, the CDR3 reads TGTGCCACCAGTGATTCTGGAGGAGAGACCCAGTACTTC. Translation: CATSDSGGETQYF.

This clonotype was counted ten times or more. The chain is built from TRBV7-2 and TRBJ1-4; D is possibly TRBD1 (6 bases). CDR1 and CDR2 (germline): SGHTA, FQGNSA. This CDR3 comprises 16 residues. Trimming pared 3 bases from V and 2 bases from J, leaving 13 bases between. The CDR3 region has the DNA TGTGCCAGCAGCTTGGGCAACAGGGTTACTAATGAAAAACTGTTTTTT. Amino acid sequence: CASSLGNRVTNEKLFF.

This clonotype occurred many times. This sequence joins TRBV7-9 and TRBJ1-2; D call uncertain. Looked up from germline, CDR1 is SEHNR and CDR2 is FQNEAQ (reference sequence). This CDR3 has 14 amino acids. V gave up 0 bases and J gave up 3 bases, with 8 bases separating them. Here the CDR3 reads CASSLAGTDYGYTF. For the CDR3, the DNA is TGTGCCAGCAGCTTAGCGGGAACGGACTATGGCTACACCTTC.

This clonotype was recorded many times. The chain uses TRBV20-1 and TRBJ1-6; D might be TRBD1 (5 bases). This CDR3 is 16 amino acids long. V was shortened by 0 bases and J by 7 bases, with 16 bases between the two germline ends. Germline CDR1 is DFQATT and CDR2 is SNEGSKA (reference sequence). The CDR3 here is CSARDTKQDPNSPLHF. The CDR3 DNA sequence: TGCAGTGCTAGAGACACCAAACAGGACCCGAATTCACCCCTCCACTTT.

This clonotype has ten or more counts. The chain couples TRBV30 to TRBJ2-2, with D possibly TRBD2 on 5 matching bases. The CDR3 is 14 residues long. Trimming stripped 1 base from V and 8 bases from J, with 14 bases between. CDR1 is GTSNPN and CDR2 is SVGIG in the germline V gene (reference sequence). CDR3 amino acids: CAWSAREGWGELFF. The DNA of the CDR3 is TGTGCCTGGAGTGCCCGCGAGGGTTGGGGGGAGCTGTTTTTT. The full variable domain, with the rest looked up from reference TRBV30 and TRBJ2-2, is SQTIHQWPATLVQPVGSPLSLECTVEGTSNPNLYWYRQAAGRGLQLLFYSVGIGQISSEVPQNLSASRPQDRQFILSSKKLLLSDSGFYLCAWSAREGWGELFFGEGSRLTVL.

The sample holds many counts of this clonotype. The chain is built from TRBV4-1 and TRBJ1-6; D may be TRBD1 (6 bases). This CDR3 contains 16 residues. V lost 3 bases and J 5 bases, leaving 14 bases between the germline ends. The V gene's germline CDR1 is MGHRA and CDR2 YSYEKL. The CDR3 loop reads CASSQPTGPDNSPLHF. CDR3 bases: TGCGCCAGCAGCCAGCCGACAGGCCCCGATAATTCACCCCTCCACTTT.

This clonotype has at least ten counts. CDR3 sequence (DNA): TGTGCCAGCAAACTAAGTGTCGGGACTAGCGGGACCCACTACAATGAGCAGTTCTTC. Translation: CASKLSVGTSGTHYNEQFF. The V and J genes are TRBV6-6 and TRBJ2-1; 13 nucleotides match TRBD2. The CDR3 runs 19 residues. The germline V gene has CDR1 MNHNY and CDR2 SVGAGI (reference sequence). V was clipped by 7 bases and J by 3 bases; unmatched bases: 15.

This clonotype was counted many times. The J gene is TRBJ2-1, the V gene TRBV19, with TRBD2 as a possible D gene (6 bases). Trimming shortened V by 5 bases and J by 9 bases, and 11 bases separated the two germline ends. CDR3 length equals 12 residues. Germline loops: CDR1 LNHDA, CDR2 SQIVND (reference sequence). CDR3 sequence: CASSAGWGEQFF. The DNA for the CDR3 is TGTGCCAGTAGTGCGGGATGGGGTGAGCAGTTCTTC.

This clonotype was observed at least ten times. The V and J genes are TRBV19 and TRBJ1-4; possibly TRBD1 for D (5 bases). Germline loops: CDR1 LNHDA, CDR2 SQIVND (reference sequence). The CDR3 runs 13 residues. The V and J ends lost 5 bases and 7 bases respectively, with 11 bases between them. The CDR3 nucleotides read TGTGCCAGTAGTGTCCCCGGGACTGAAAAACTGTTTTTT. This encodes CASSVPGTEKLFF.

For this clonotype: Given a much more abundant clone one base away, this may be a read error. A read error is likely, as this CDR3 ends without the conserved phenylalanine or tryptophan. The gene calls are TRBV19 and TRBJ1-2, with 9 positions matching TRBD1. The germline V gene encodes CDR1 LNHDA and CDR2 SQIVND (reference sequence). CDR3 size: 13 residues. Unmatched junction bases numbered 5, after V lost 9 bases and J lost 3 bases. CDR3 residues: CASGQGWDYGYTL. CDR3 DNA sequence: TGTGCCAGCGGACAGGGGTGGGACTATGGCTACACCCTC.

This clonotype was counted ten times or more. The chain recombines TRBV20-1 with TRBJ1-5; a weak D match, TRBD1 (6 bases). V dropped 0 bases and J dropped 6 bases, with 15 bases sitting between them. CDR1 and CDR2 from the germline V gene are DFQATT and SNEGSKA (reference sequence). This CDR3 has 15 amino acids. CDR3 in DNA: TGCAGTGCTAGAGATCTCTCGGGGGCGAGTCAGCCCCAGCATTTT. Encoded protein: CSARDLSGASQPQHF.

This clonotype was observed many times. The CDR3 protein is CASSQASWNGYTF. DNA for the CDR3: TGTGCCAGCAGCCAGGCGTCCTGGAATGGCTACACCTTC. The chain has TRBV27 and TRBJ1-2; D is unclear. V lost 6 bases, J lost 6 bases, and 14 bases lay in between. CDR1 is MNHEY, CDR2 SMNVEV, per germline (reference sequence). This CDR3 region has 13 residues.

There are many counts of this clonotype. The chain carries TRBV4-1 and TRBJ2-1, with D uncertain. CDR1 and CDR2 (germline): MGHRA, YSYEKL. The CDR3 runs 15 residues. Between the trimmed V and J ends, which lost 3 bases and 7 bases, there was a span of 16 bases. CDR3 nucleotides: TGCGCCAGCAGCCAGTTTTCCGAGTCCCTTAATGAGCAGTTCTTC. It codes for CASSQFSESLNEQFF.

Many counts were recorded for this clonotype. This chain joins TRBV9 and TRBJ2-7; possibly TRBD1 for D (6 bases). V gave up 0 bases and J gave up 5 bases, with 15 bases separating them. The CDR3 spans 15 residues. Germline-derived CDR1 and CDR2 are SGDLS and YYNGEE. CDR3 sequence reads: CASSVDTGKDDEQYF. The DNA for the CDR3 is TGTGCCAGCAGCGTAGACACAGGGAAGGACGACGAGCAGTACTTC.

This clonotype was recorded at least ten times. The chain has TRBV7-8 and TRBJ1-5; D unresolved. The CDR3 covers 13 residues. Looked up from germline, CDR1 is SGHVS and CDR2 is FQNEAQ. Between the trimmed V and J ends, which lost 2 bases and 6 bases, there was a span of 8 bases. The DNA for the CDR3 is TGTGCCAGCAGCTTAATGGGTGGTCAGCCCCAGCATTTT. Its protein is CASSLMGGQPQHF.

This clonotype was recorded at least ten times. The chain joins TRBV7-9 to TRBJ1-6; perhaps TRBD1 as D (5 bases). The CDR3 covers 13 residues. Looked up from germline, CDR1 is SEHNR and CDR2 is FQNEAQ (reference sequence). V lost 5 bases, J lost 10 bases, and 12 bases lay in between. The CDR3 spells CASSPSGESPLHF. The CDR3 DNA is TGTGCCAGCAGCCCCTCGGGGGAATCACCCCTCCACTTT.

At least ten counts were recorded for this clonotype. V is TRBV18 and J is TRBJ1-2; D perhaps matches TRBD1 (5 bases). The CDR3 is made up of 14 amino acids. V gave up 3 bases and J gave up 5 bases, with 13 bases separating them. Germline V gene lookup returns CDR1 KGHSH and CDR2 LQKENI. For the CDR3, the DNA is TGTGCCAGCTCACCTGAGGAGGGACCGTATGGCTACACCTTC. Its protein product is CASSPEEGPYGYTF.

The chain combines TRBV5-6 with TRBJ1-3; TRBD1 aligns across 7 bases. The CDR3 is 16 amino acids. Per germline, CDR1 SGHDT and CDR2 YYEEEE. V gave up 4 bases and J gave up 0 bases; unmatched junction bases: 7. CDR3: CASSLRQGDSGNTIYF. As DNA, the CDR3 is TGTGCCAGCAGCCTCCGACAGGGCGACTCTGGAAACACCATATATTTT.

This clonotype was observed many times. The V call is TRBV9, the J call TRBJ1-3; D unresolved. The CDR3 has 16 amino acids. Germline CDR1 is SGDLS and CDR2 is YYNGEE. The V and J ends lost 3 bases and 2 bases respectively, with 15 bases between them. The CDR3 sequence is CASSARFGRAGNTIYF. DNA for the CDR3: TGTGCCAGCAGCGCCCGCTTCGGTCGAGCTGGAAACACCATATATTTT. Variable domain in full (rest from reference TRBV9 and TRBJ1-3): DSGVTQTPKHLITATGQRVTLRCSPRSGDLSVYWYQQSLDQGLQFLIQYYNGEERAKGNILERFSAQQFPDLHSELNLSSLELGDSALYFCASSARFGRAGNTIYFGEGSWLTVV.

On this clonotype itself: The junction shows a germline mismatch at one end, possibly a read error. The rearrangement joins TRBV20-1 to TRBJ2-5; 7 positions match TRBD2. There are 19 residues in the CDR3. CDR1 and CDR2 (germline): DFQATT, SNEGSKA (reference sequence). This CDR3 reads CGAEQERYDWRELPETQYF. DNA for the CDR3: TGCGGTGCCGAACAGGAAAGATACGACTGGCGGGAGTTGCCGGAGACCCAGTACTTC.

The count of this clonotype is one. A much larger clone sits a single nucleotide away, making a read error possible. The V and J genes are TRBV2 and TRBJ1-5, with D perhaps TRBD1 (5 bases). The germline V and J ends were trimmed by 4 bases and 3 bases, with 16 bases remaining between them. The germline gives CDR1 SNHLY, CDR2 FYNNEI. CDR3 length equals 16 residues. The CDR3 loop is CASSGAVQALNQPQHF. As DNA, the CDR3 is TGTGCCAGCAGTGGAGCGGTACAGGCCCTCAATCAGCCCCAGCATTTT.

The genes are TRBV2 and TRBJ2-7, with 10 nucleotides matching TRBD1. This CDR3 comprises 15 residues. V lost 4 bases to trimming and J lost 5 bases; unmatched junction nucleotides: 8. CDR1 and CDR2 (germline): SNHLY, FYNNEI. CDR3 in amino acids: CASSARQGANDEQYF. CDR3 nucleotide sequence: TGTGCCAGCAGTGCAAGACAGGGGGCGAACGACGAGCAGTACTTC.

This clonotype was counted many times. This chain joins TRBV7-9 and TRBJ1-3; D not resolved. V was cut by 0 bases and J by 2 bases, with 2 bases left in between. There are 13 residues in the CDR3. Germline loops: CDR1 SEHNR, CDR2 FQNEAQ (reference sequence). The CDR3 nucleotides read TGTGCCAGCAGCTTAGCGGCTGGAAACACCATATATTTT. Protein: CASSLAAGNTIYF. The whole variable domain, filled in from reference TRBV7-9 and TRBJ1-3, reads DTGVSQNPRHKITKRGQNVTFRCDPISEHNRLYWYRQTLGQGPEFLTYFQNEAQLEKSRLLSDRFSAERPKGSFSTLEIQRTEQGDSAMYLCASSLAAGNTIYFGEGSWLTVV.

The chain links TRBV6-5 to TRBJ1-1, with 7 bases lining up with TRBD1. The CDR3 is 15 residues long. Looked up from germline, CDR1 is MNHEY and CDR2 is SVGAGI. The J segment lost 2 bases and the V segment lost 4 bases, leaving 7 bases of the junction unmatched. Here the CDR3 reads CASSSLTGFNTEAFF. The DNA for the CDR3 is TGTGCCAGCAGTTCCTTGACAGGGTTCAACACTGAAGCTTTCTTT.

As to this clonotype: A much bigger clone sits one base away, suggesting this may be a read error. The rearrangement links TRBV4-3 to TRBJ1-5, with TRBD1 matching over 8 bases. V dropped 4 bases and J dropped 4; count of bases not matched to a gene: 15. Germline V gene lookup returns CDR1 LGHNA and CDR2 YSLEER. This CDR3 contains 18 residues. The CDR3 sequence is CASSREPGQDFGNQPQHF. In DNA form, the CDR3 reads TGCGCCAGCAGCCGAGAGCCGGGACAGGATTTCGGGAATCAGCCCCAGCATTTT.

This clonotype was seen at least ten times. The rearrangement links TRBV5-1 to TRBJ2-7; D is ambiguous. This CDR3 is 13 amino acids long. Trimming took 4 bases from V and 6 from J, leaving 14 bases between them. The germline CDR1 and CDR2 sequences are SGHRS and YFSETQ. The CDR3 protein is CASSPPLGIEQYF. In nucleotides, the CDR3 is TGCGCCAGCAGCCCTCCTTTGGGTATCGAGCAGTACTTC.

The chain employs TRBV19 and TRBJ2-4; D perhaps matches TRBD1 (6 bases). CDR1 is LNHDA, CDR2 SQIVND, per germline (reference sequence). This CDR3 has 13 residues. Trimming took 8 bases from V and 8 from J, leaving 16 bases between them. The CDR3 DNA reads as TGTGCCAGTCAACAGGGTTTTTTAGACATTCAGTACTTC. Translation gives CASQQGFLDIQYF. The entire variable domain, with the rest obtained from reference TRBV19 and TRBJ2-4, is as follows: DGGITQSPKYLFRKEGQNVTLSCEQNLNHDAMYWYRQDPGQGLRLIYYSQIVNDFQKGDIAEGYSVSREKKESFPLTVTSAQKNPTAFYLCASQQGFLDIQYFGAGTRLSVL.